Below are 27 T cell receptor beta chains sequenced from a single sample in a study of shared clonotypes between healthy human individuals (TCRdb year 2020). The library was prepared using the immunoSEQ multiplex PCR assay. TCRdb retrieved this table from immuneACCESS and kept in-frame rearrangements only. Not all clones are present; in checked studies, unresolved V genes account for under half, and no reason is known for the remainder. This sample is represented by about 1.4 million clones; roughly 96% of them were singletons. Together, the top ten hold roughly 1.2% of the sample. The specimen was naive CD4+ T cells sorted from blood. This specimen's cell subset or site label, interpreted: CD45RA+ positively selected. These receptor sequences come from a man younger than 45 in good health.

The chain is built from TRBV10-3 and TRBJ2-5; 9 bases are a match to TRBD1. The CDR3 covers 16 residues. The V gene's germline CDR1 is ENHRY and CDR2 SYGVKD. V lost 5 bases to trimming and J lost 5 bases; unmatched junction nucleotides: 12. The CDR3 sequence is CAISPSNTGGAETQYF. The CDR3 DNA reads TGTGCCATCAGTCCCTCCAATACAGGGGGCGCTGAGACCCAGTACTTC.

The chain combines TRBV14 with TRBJ1-1; D might be TRBD1 (6 bases). Trimming removed 4 bases from V and 4 bases from J, with 13 bases in between. The germline gives CDR1 SGHDN, CDR2 FVKESK. The CDR3 sequence is 14 residues long. The chain's CDR3 is CASSPHRRGTEAFF. CDR3 DNA sequence: TGTGCCAGCAGCCCCCACCGCAGGGGCACTGAAGCTTTCTTT. The whole variable domain, filled in from reference TRBV14 and TRBJ1-1, reads EAGVTQFPSHSVIEKGQTVTLRCDPISGHDNLYWYRRVMGKEIKFLLHFVKESKQDESGMPNNRFLAERTGGTYSTLKVQPAELEDSGVYFCASSPHRRGTEAFFGQGTRLTVV.

This rearrangement joins TRBV5-1 to TRBJ2-1, with unresolved D. Germline V gene lookup returns CDR1 SGHRS and CDR2 YFSETQ. Deletions cut 0 bases from V and 8 bases from J, with 12 bases between. This CDR3 region has 14 residues. The CDR3 DNA is TGCGCCAGCAGCTTGGAGCACCATGGGTATGAGCAGTTCTTC. Translating it yields CASSLEHHGYEQFF.

V and J are TRBV18 and TRBJ2-6; D gene unclear. V was shortened by 3 bases and J by 0 bases, with 18 bases between the two germline ends. CDR1 and CDR2 from the germline V gene are KGHSH and LQKENI. This CDR3 has 19 residues. The CDR3 reads CASSPKVAQTVSGANVLTF. The CDR3 nucleotides are TGTGCCAGCTCACCTAAGGTTGCACAGACGGTCTCTGGGGCCAACGTCCTGACTTTC.

This sequence joins TRBV5-1 and TRBJ2-7, with 11 bases that match TRBD2. This CDR3 comprises 15 residues. In germline, CDR1 is SGHRS, CDR2 YFSETQ. The V segment lost 4 bases and the J segment 3 bases; nucleotides outside the gene matches: 6. In DNA, the CDR3 is TGCGCCAGCAGCCCCGGACTAGCGGGCAACTACGAGCAGTACTTC. This encodes CASSPGLAGNYEQYF.

This chain links TRBV7-6 with TRBJ1-1; possibly TRBD1 for D (5 bases). V lost 1 base and J 7 bases, leaving 13 bases between the germline ends. CDR1 is SGHVS and CDR2 is FNYEAQ in the germline V gene. CDR3 length equals 14 residues. The CDR3 nucleotides are TGTGCCAGCAGCTTAGTTACCCATCAGGGTGAAGCTTTCTTT. It translates to CASSLVTHQGEAFF.

The chain carries TRBV4-2 and TRBJ2-1; unclear D gene. The CDR3 consists of 12 residues. V was clipped by 4 bases and J by 12 bases, with 13 bases between them. Germline values: CDR1 LGHNA, CDR2 YNFKEQ. The CDR3 protein is CASSLTTSGQFF. Written as DNA, the CDR3 is TGTGCCAGCAGCCTGACAACCAGTGGGCAGTTCTTC.

The chain combines TRBV19 with TRBJ1-3; D gene uncertain. The germline V gene has CDR1 LNHDA and CDR2 SQIVND (reference sequence). V was cut by 6 bases and J by 0 bases, with 6 bases left in between. The CDR3 length is 13 residues. CDR3 residues: CASSGLSGNTIYF. Here the CDR3 DNA reads TGTGCCAGTAGCGGACTCTCTGGAAACACCATATATTTT. Variable domain in full (rest from reference TRBV19 and TRBJ1-3): DGGITQSPKYLFRKEGQNVTLSCEQNLNHDAMYWYRQDPGQGLRLIYYSQIVNDFQKGDIAEGYSVSREKKESFPLTVTSAQKNPTAFYLCASSGLSGNTIYFGEGSWLTVV.

The chain joins TRBV10-1 to TRBJ2-7; weak D call: TRBD1 (6 bases). This CDR3 region has 13 residues. In germline, CDR1 is WNHNN, CDR2 SYGVQD (reference sequence). The V and J ends lost 10 bases and 2 bases respectively, with 15 bases between them. The CDR3 coding sequence is TGCGCCACCGACAGACAGGCTGCCTACGAGCAGTACTTC. Amino acid sequence: CATDRQAAYEQYF.

The gene calls are TRBV2 and TRBJ2-1; 8 bases are shared with TRBD1. The CDR3 has 16 residues. V dropped 4 bases and J dropped 4; count of bases not matched to a gene: 9. In germline, CDR1 is SNHLY, CDR2 FYNNEI. The CDR3 loop is CASSVPGQAGYNEQFF. CDR3 sequence (DNA): TGTGCCAGCAGTGTCCCGGGACAGGCGGGTTACAATGAGCAGTTCTTC.

V is TRBV2 and J is TRBJ1-1; D is ambiguous. This CDR3 contains 14 residues. CDR1 SNHLY and CDR2 FYNNEI come from the germline V gene. The V end lost 4 bases, the J end lost 8 bases, and 17 bases lay between the germline ends. CDR3 nucleotides: TGTGCCAGCAGTGGGGTCCGGGGATCCCAAGAAGCTTTCTTT. It encodes CASSGVRGSQEAFF.

V usage is TRBV28 and J usage is TRBJ2-3; D is unclear. The ends were cut back, 5 bases at V and 1 base at J, with 13 bases in the middle. This CDR3 has 15 amino acids. CDR1 and CDR2 (germline): MDHEN, SYDVKM. The CDR3 region is CASSNHRAGTDTQYF. In DNA form, the CDR3 reads TGTGCCAGCAGTAACCACCGGGCGGGCACAGATACGCAGTATTTT. Full variable domain (outside the CDR3, taken from reference TRBV28 and TRBJ2-3): DVKVTQSSRYLVKRTGEKVFLECVQDMDHENMFWYRQDPGLGLRLIYFSYDVKMKEKGDIPEGYSVSREKKERFSLILESASTNQTSMYLCASSNHRAGTDTQYFGPGTRLTVL.

With regard to this clone: The sample holds other DNA sequences that translate to the same CDR3. The gene calls are TRBV15 and TRBJ2-2, with 8 bases matching TRBD1. The length of the CDR3 is 15 residues. The V segment lost 2 bases and the J segment 5 bases; nucleotides outside the gene matches: 4. Germline V lookup: CDR1 LNHNV, CDR2 YYDKDF (reference sequence). The CDR3 DNA reads TGTGCCACCAGCAGAAGGACAGGGAATACCGGGGAGCTGTTTTTT. Residues: CATSRRTGNTGELFF.

The V call is TRBV28, the J call TRBJ2-2, with TRBD1 matching 7 bases. V lost 5 bases, J lost 15 bases, and 15 bases stayed unmatched. The CDR3 is 14 residues long. CDR1 and CDR2 from the germline V gene are MDHEN and SYDVKM. This chain's CDR3 is CASSPLPNRGGVFF. CDR3 DNA: TGTGCCAGCAGTCCCCTACCCAACAGGGGTGGGGTGTTTTTT.

This clone has just one count. The V call is TRBV5-1, the J call TRBJ2-7, with 10 bases matching TRBD2. Germline V gene sequence: CDR1 SGHRS, CDR2 YFSETQ. Unmatched junction bases numbered 10, after V lost 4 bases and J lost 6 bases. This CDR3 spans 15 amino acids. CDR3 protein: CASSPDPGLAREQYF. In DNA form, the CDR3 reads TGCGCCAGCAGCCCCGACCCGGGACTAGCGCGCGAGCAGTACTTC.

The chain recombines TRBV6-5 with TRBJ2-7; 8 bases line up with TRBD1. This CDR3 contains 14 residues. Germline lookup yields CDR1 MNHEY and CDR2 SVGAGI. The J segment lost 3 bases and the V segment lost 6 bases, leaving 7 bases of the junction unmatched. CDR3 amino acids: CASRAGTGYYEQYF. CDR3 nucleotides: TGTGCCAGCAGGGCCGGGACAGGCTACTACGAGCAGTACTTC.

The chain has TRBV7-9 and TRBJ1-1, with TRBD1 matching 11 bases. The length of the CDR3 is 17 residues. After removal of 5 bases from V and 1 base from J, the junction contained 9 bases not matched to a gene. Germline CDR1 is SEHNR and CDR2 is FQNEAQ (reference sequence). CDR3 sequence (DNA): TGTGCCAGCAGCGAAGGACAGGGGGCATTGTCGAACACTGAAGCTTTCTTT. This translates into CASSEGQGALSNTEAFF.

The chain links TRBV29-1 to TRBJ2-1, with 7 positions matching TRBD2. This CDR3 is 14 amino acids long. V lost 7 bases, J lost 10 bases, and 16 bases stayed unmatched. CDR1 and CDR2 (germline): SQVTM, ANQGSEA. CDR3 loop: CSAAKTGLKGEQFF. The CDR3 nucleotides are TGCAGCGCCGCGAAAACGGGACTAAAGGGGGAGCAGTTCTTC.

The chain combines TRBV18 with TRBJ2-2, with TRBD1 matching over 10 bases. CDR3 length: 16 amino acids. Per germline, CDR1 KGHSH and CDR2 LQKENI. V dropped 0 bases and J dropped 6; count of bases not matched to a gene: 4. CDR3: CASSPPSGTGAGELFF. In DNA, the CDR3 is TGTGCCAGCTCACCACCGTCCGGGACAGGGGCCGGGGAGCTGTTTTTT.

Here the CDR3 reads CASSLSGGNTIYF. The DNA for the CDR3 is TGTGCCAGCAGTTTATCCGGTGGAAACACCATATATTTT. The V and J genes are TRBV28 and TRBJ1-3; D gene unclear. With 1 base removed from V and 3 bases from J, the gap between germline ends came to 4 bases. This CDR3 contains 13 residues. Germline V gene data show CDR1 as MDHEN and CDR2 as SYDVKM.

The chain has TRBV6-5 and TRBJ2-2; 7 nucleotides line up with TRBD1. CDR1 and CDR2 from the germline V gene are MNHEY and SVGAGI. The CDR3 loop spans 13 amino acids. The V and J ends lost 5 bases and 7 bases, in that order; junction bases with no gene match: 4. The CDR3 is CASSHRGNGELFF. DNA for the CDR3: TGTGCCAGCAGTCACAGGGGTAACGGGGAGCTGTTTTTT.

The chain joins TRBV5-4 to TRBJ2-7; perhaps TRBD1 as D (6 bases). Germline CDR1 reads SGHNT; CDR2 reads YYREEE (reference sequence). V lost 3 bases and J 5 bases, leaving 15 bases between the germline ends. This CDR3 is 14 amino acids long. CDR3 sequence reads: CASSSDPAGDEQYF. CDR3 bases: TGTGCCAGCAGCTCCGATCCAGCAGGGGACGAGCAGTACTTC.

This sequence joins TRBV6-1 and TRBJ1-2, with D possibly being TRBD1 (5 bases). V lost 3 bases and J 7 bases, leaving 15 bases between the germline ends. CDR3 length: 14 amino acids. Germline assignment: CDR1 MNHNS and CDR2 SASEGT. The CDR3 coding sequence is TGTGCCAGCAGTGATGAGACAGCCCGTCCTGGCTACACCTTC. This sequence encodes CASSDETARPGYTF.

This clone was counted a single time. The chain employs TRBV19 and TRBJ1-3, with 10 bases that match TRBD1. V lost 3 bases and J lost 2; bases outside the gene matches: 1. CDR3 size: 15 residues. The germline V gene has CDR1 LNHDA and CDR2 SQIVND (reference sequence). The DNA of the CDR3 is TGTGCCAGTAGTATGGGACAGGGGACTGGAAACACCATATATTTT. Its protein product is CASSMGQGTGNTIYF.

The V and J genes are TRBV5-8 and TRBJ2-7; tentatively, D is TRBD1 (6 bases). The CDR3 covers 12 residues. Germline-derived CDR1 and CDR2 are SGHTS and YDEGEE. V was trimmed by 4 bases and J by 6 bases, leaving 11 bases between them. CDR3 coding DNA: TGTGCCAGCAGCGTTAAGACAGGCGAGCAGTACTTC. Translated: CASSVKTGEQYF.

The chain combines TRBV28 with TRBJ2-7; D may be TRBD2 (6 bases). Trimming pared 6 bases from V and 0 bases from J, leaving 12 bases between. Germline V CDR1 and CDR2: MDHEN, SYDVKM. There are 14 residues in the CDR3. Here the CDR3 reads CASRGTLSSYEQYF. In nucleotides, the CDR3 is TGTGCCAGCAGGGGGACTTTAAGCTCCTACGAGCAGTACTTC.

The CDR3 here is CASSLGLAGGNEQFF. The CDR3 DNA is TGTGCCAGCAGCCTGGGGCTAGCGGGAGGAAATGAGCAGTTCTTC. This sequence joins TRBV11-2 and TRBJ2-1; 11 bases agree with TRBD2. Germline values: CDR1 SGHAT, CDR2 FQNNGV. The junction had 7 bases not matched to a gene; V was cut back by 5 bases and J by 7 bases. The CDR3 is made up of 15 amino acids.